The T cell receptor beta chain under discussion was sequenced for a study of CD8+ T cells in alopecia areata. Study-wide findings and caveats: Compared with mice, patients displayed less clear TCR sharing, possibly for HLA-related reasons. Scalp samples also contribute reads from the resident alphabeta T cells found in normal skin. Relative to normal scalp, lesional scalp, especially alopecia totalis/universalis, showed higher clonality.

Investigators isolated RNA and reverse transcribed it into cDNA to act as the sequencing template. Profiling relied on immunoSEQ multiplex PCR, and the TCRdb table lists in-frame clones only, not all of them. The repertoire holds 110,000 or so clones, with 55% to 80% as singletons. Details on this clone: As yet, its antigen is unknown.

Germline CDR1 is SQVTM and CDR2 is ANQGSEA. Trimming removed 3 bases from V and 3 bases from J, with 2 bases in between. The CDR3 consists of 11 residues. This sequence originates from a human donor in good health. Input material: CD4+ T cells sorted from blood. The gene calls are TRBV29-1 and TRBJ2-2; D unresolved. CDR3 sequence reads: CSVDDTGELFF. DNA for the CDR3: TGCAGCGTTGATGACACCGGGGAGCTGTTTTTT.